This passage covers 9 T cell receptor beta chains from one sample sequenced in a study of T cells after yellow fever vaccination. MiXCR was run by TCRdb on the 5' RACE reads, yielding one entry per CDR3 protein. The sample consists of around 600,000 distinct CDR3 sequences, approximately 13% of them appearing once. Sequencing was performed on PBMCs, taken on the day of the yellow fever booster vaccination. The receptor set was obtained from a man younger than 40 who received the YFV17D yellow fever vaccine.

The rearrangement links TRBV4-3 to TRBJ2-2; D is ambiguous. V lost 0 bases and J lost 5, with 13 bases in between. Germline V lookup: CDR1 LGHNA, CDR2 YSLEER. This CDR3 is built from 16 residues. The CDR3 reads CASSQEQRINTGELFF. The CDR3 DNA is TGCGCCAGCAGCCAAGAACAGAGGATAAATACCGGGGAGCTGTTTTTT.

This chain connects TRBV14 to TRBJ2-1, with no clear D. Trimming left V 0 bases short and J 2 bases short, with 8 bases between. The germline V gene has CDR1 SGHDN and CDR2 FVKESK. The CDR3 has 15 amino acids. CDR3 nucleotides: TGTGCCAGCAGCCAAGATGCACCGCCCTACAATGAGCAGTTCTTC. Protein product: CASSQDAPPYNEQFF.

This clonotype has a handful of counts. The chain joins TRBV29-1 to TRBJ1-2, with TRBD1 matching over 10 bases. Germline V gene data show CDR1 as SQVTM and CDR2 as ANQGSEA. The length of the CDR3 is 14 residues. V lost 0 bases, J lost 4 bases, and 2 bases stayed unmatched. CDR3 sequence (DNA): TGCAGCGTTGAAGAGGGGACAGGGGCCTATGGCTACACCTTC. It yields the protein CSVEEGTGAYGYTF.

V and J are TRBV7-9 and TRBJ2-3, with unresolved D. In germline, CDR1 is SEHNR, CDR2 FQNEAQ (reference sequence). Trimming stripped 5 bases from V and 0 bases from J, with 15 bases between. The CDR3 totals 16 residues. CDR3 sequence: CASSPRGRTSTDTQYF. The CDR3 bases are TGTGCCAGCAGCCCCCGCGGAAGAACAAGCACAGATACGCAGTATTTT.

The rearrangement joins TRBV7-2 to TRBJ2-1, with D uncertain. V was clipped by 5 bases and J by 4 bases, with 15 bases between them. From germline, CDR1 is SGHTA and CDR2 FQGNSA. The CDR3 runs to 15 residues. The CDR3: CASSDLLGPYNEQFF. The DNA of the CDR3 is TGTGCCAGCAGCGATTTGCTAGGCCCTTACAATGAGCAGTTCTTC.

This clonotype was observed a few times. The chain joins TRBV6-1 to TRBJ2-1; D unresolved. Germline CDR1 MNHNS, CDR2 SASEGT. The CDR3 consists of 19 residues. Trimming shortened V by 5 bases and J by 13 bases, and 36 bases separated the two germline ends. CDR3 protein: CASSPIRTEWTLIFGEQFF. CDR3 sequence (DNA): TGTGCCAGCAGTCCTATACGGACGGAGTGGACCCTTATCTTTGGTGAACAGTTCTTC.

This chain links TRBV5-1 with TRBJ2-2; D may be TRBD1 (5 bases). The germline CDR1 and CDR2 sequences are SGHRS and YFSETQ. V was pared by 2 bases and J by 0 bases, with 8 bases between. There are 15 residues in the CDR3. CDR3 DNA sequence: TGCGCCAGCAGCTTCGACAGATCGAACACCGGGGAGCTGTTTTTT. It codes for CASSFDRSNTGELFF.

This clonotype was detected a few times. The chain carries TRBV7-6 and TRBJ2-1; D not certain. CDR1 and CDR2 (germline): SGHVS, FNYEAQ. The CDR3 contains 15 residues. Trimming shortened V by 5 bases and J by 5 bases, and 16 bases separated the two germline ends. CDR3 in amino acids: CASSQDPSPNNEQFF. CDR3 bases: TGTGCCAGCAGCCAGGACCCTTCCCCTAACAATGAGCAGTTCTTC.

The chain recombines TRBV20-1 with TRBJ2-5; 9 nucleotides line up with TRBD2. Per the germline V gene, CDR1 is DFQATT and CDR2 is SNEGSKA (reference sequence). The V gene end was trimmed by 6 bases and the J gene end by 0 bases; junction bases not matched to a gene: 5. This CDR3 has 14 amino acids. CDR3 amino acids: CSAYAGGYQETQYF. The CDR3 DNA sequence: TGCAGTGCATATGCGGGAGGGTACCAAGAGACCCAGTACTTC.